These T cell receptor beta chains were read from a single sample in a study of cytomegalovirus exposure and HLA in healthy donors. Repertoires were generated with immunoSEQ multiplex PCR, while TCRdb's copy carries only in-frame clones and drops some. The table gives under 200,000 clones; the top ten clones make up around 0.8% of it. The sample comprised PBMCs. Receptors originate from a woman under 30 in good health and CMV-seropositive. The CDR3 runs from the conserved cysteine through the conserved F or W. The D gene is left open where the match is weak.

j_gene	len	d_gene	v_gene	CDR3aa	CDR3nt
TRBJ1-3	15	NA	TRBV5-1	CASSLGSGNGNTIYF	TGCGCCAGCAGCTTGGGCTCAGGGAACGGAAACACCATATATTTT
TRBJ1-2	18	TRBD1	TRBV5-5	CASSKNFGSGQGESGYTF	TGTGCCAGCAGCAAAAATTTTGGGTCGGGACAGGGGGAGAGTGGCTACACCTTC
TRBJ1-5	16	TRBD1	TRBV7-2	CASSLDSTGGRQPQHF	TGTGCCAGCAGCTTAGACTCGACAGGGGGCAGGCAGCCCCAGCATTTT
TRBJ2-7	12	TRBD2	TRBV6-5	CASSRGEGEQYF	TGTGCCAGCAGTCGAGGGGAGGGGGAGCAGTACTTC
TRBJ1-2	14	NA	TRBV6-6	CASSYSAWSQGNTF	TGTGCCAGCAGTTACTCGGCTTGGTCCCAGGGGAACACCTTC
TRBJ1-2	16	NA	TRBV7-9	CASSLGAGNLGDGYTF	TGTGCCAGCAGCTTAGGTGCCGGGAACCTAGGAGATGGCTACACCTTC
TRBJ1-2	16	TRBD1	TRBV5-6	CASSLAGTGEAYGYTF	TGTGCCAGCAGCTTGGCAGGGACAGGGGAAGCCTATGGCTACACCTTC
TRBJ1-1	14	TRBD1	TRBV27	CASNPGGMNTEAFF	TGTGCCAGCAATCCAGGGGGGATGAACACTGAAGCTTTCTTT
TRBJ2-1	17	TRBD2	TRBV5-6	CASSSIVGLADYNEQFF	TGTGCCAGCAGCTCGATTGTAGGACTAGCGGATTACAATGAGCAGTTCTTC
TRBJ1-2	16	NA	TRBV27	CASRPGGGKGDYGYTF	TGTGCCAGCAGGCCCGGGGGGGGGAAGGGTGACTATGGCTACACCTTC
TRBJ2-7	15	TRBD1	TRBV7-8	CASRQTGTGRYEQYF	TGTGCCAGCAGACAAACCGGGACAGGACGCTACGAGCAGTACTTC
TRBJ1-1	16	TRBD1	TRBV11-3	CASSYGQGKVNTEAFF	TGTGCCAGCAGCTACGGACAGGGAAAGGTGAACACTGAAGCTTTCTTT
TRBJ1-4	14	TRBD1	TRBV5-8	CASSLGQGREKLFF	TGTGCCAGCAGCTTGGGACAGGGGCGAGAAAAACTGTTTTTT
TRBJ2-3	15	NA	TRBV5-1	CASSPQGLSTDTQYF	TGCGCCAGCAGCCCCCAGGGGCTGAGCACAGATACGCAGTATTTT
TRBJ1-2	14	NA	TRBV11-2	CASSPLQGRRGYTF	TGTGCCAGCAGCCCCCTCCAGGGGCGTCGAGGCTACACCTTC
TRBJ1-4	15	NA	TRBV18	CASSPVTGTNEKLFF	TGTGCCAGCTCACCCGTAACAGGAACTAATGAAAAACTGTTTTTT
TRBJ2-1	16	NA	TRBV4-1	CASSQDNSGFYNEQFF	TGCGCCAGCAGCCAAGACAATAGCGGCTTTTACAATGAGCAGTTCTTC
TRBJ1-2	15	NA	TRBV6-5	CASSYVVGAIYGYTF	TGTGCCAGCAGTTACGTCGTGGGAGCCATATATGGCTACACCTTC
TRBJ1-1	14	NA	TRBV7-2	CASSLSLGGTEAFF	TGTGCCAGCAGCTTAAGTCTTGGAGGCACTGAAGCTTTCTTT
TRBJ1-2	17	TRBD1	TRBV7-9	CASSLVVGDRGLSGYTF	TGTGCCAGCAGCTTAGTGGTGGGAGACAGGGGTTTAAGTGGCTACACCTTC
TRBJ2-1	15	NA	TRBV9	CASSVLTAGYNEQFF	TGTGCCAGCAGCGTATTGACAGCCGGGTACAATGAGCAGTTCTTC
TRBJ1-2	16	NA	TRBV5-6	CASSLNGRNFVYGYTF	TGTGCCAGCAGCTTGAATGGGAGAAATTTCGTGTATGGCTACACCTTC
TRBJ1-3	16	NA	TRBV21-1	CASSKEFGGSGNTIYF	TGTGCCAGCAGCAAAGAATTCGGGGGCTCTGGAAACACCATATATTTT
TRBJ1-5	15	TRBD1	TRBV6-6	CASSPQQGTNQPQHF	TGTGCCAGCAGTCCCCAACAGGGGACTAATCAGCCCCAGCATTTT
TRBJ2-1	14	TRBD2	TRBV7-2	CASSFSSGRSEQFF	TGTGCCAGCAGCTTCTCTAGCGGGAGAAGTGAGCAGTTCTTC
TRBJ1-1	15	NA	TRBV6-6	CASSYPGTLNTEAFF	TGTGCCAGCAGTTACCCCGGGACATTAAACACTGAAGCTTTCTTT
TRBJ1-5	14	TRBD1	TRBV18	CASSPGQGHQPQHF	TGTGCCAGCTCACCCGGACAGGGCCATCAGCCCCAGCATTTT
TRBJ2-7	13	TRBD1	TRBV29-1	CSVEDRRTGEQYF	TGCAGCGTTGAAGATCGGAGGACAGGAGAGCAGTACTTC
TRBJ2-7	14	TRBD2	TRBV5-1	CASSSTSGSYEQYF	TGCGCCAGCAGCAGTACTAGCGGGAGTTACGAGCAGTACTTC
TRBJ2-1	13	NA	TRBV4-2	CASSPQSGGEQFF	TGTGCCAGCAGCCCGCAGAGCGGCGGTGAGCAGTTCTTC
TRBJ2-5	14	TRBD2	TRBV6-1	CASKIAGGRETQYF	TGTGCCAGCAAGATAGCGGGGGGACGAGAGACCCAGTACTTC
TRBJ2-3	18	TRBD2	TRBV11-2	CAGSFGTSGVAGTDTQYF	TGTGCCGGCAGCTTTGGGACTAGCGGGGTTGCAGGCACAGATACGCAGTATTTT
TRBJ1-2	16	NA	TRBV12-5	CASGFPRGEGNYGYTF	TGTGCTAGTGGTTTCCCGCGGGGGGAGGGGAACTATGGCTACACCTTC
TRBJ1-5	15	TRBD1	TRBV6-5	CASSYSGDSHQPQHF	TGTGCCAGCAGTTACTCCGGGGACAGTCATCAGCCCCAGCATTTT
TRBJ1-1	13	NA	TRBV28	CASSSTGRTEAFF	TGTGCCAGCAGTTCAACAGGGCGGACTGAAGCTTTCTTT
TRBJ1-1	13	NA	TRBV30	CAWKVWGVTEAFF	TGTGCCTGGAAAGTTTGGGGGGTCACTGAAGCTTTCTTT
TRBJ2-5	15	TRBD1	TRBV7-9	CASSFSGQGSETQYF	TGTGCCAGCAGCTTCTCGGGACAGGGGAGCGAGACCCAGTACTTC
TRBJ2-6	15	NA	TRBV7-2	CASSLEASGANVLTF	TGTGCCAGCAGCTTAGAAGCATCTGGGGCCAACGTCCTGACTTTC
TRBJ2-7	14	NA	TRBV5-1	CASSLEGEWYEQYF	TGCGCCAGCAGCTTAGAGGGAGAATGGTACGAGCAGTACTTC
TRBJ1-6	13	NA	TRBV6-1	CASAGHYNSPLHF	TGTGCCAGCGCCGGTCACTATAATTCACCCCTCCACTTT
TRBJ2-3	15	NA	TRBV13	CASSLELALTDTQYF	TGTGCCAGCAGCTTAGAACTAGCCCTCACAGATACGCAGTATTTT